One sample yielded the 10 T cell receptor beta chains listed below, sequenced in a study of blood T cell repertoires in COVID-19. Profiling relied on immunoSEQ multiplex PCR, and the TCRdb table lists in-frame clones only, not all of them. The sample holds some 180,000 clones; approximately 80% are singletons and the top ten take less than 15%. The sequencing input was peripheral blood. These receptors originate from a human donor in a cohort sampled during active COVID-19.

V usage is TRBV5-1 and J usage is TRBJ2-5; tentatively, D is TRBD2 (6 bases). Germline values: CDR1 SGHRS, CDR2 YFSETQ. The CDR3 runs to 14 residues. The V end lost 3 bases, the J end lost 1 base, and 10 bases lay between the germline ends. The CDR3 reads CASSSDGGQETQYF. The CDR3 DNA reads TGCGCCAGCAGCTCGGACGGGGGCCAAGAGACCCAGTACTTC.

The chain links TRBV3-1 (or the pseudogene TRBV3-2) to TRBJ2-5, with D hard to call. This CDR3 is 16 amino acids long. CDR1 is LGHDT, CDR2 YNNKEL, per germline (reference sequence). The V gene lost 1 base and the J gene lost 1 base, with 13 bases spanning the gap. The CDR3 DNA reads TGTGCCAGCAGCCAAGGACAAACGAAAATCCAAGAGACCCAGTACTTC. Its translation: CASSQGQTKIQETQYF.

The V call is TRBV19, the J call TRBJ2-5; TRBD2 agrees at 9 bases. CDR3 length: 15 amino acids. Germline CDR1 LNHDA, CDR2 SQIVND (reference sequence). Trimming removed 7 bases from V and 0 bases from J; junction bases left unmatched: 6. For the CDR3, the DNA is TGTGCCAGTACCTCTAGCGGGGAGTACCAAGAGACCCAGTACTTC. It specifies CASTSSGEYQETQYF.

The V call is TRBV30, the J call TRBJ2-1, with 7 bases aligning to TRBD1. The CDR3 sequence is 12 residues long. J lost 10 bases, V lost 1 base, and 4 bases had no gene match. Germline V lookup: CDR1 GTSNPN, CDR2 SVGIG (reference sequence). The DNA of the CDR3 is TGTGCCTGGAGTGGACAGGGACGCGAGCAGTTCTTC. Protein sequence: CAWSGQGREQFF.

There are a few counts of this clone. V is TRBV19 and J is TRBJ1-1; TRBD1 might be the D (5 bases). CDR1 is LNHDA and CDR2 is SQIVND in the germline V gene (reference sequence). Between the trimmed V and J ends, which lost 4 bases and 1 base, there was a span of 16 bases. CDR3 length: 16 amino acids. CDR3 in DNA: TGTGCCAGTAGTAACTTATTTCGGGGGAGGAACACTGAAGCTTTCTTT. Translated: CASSNLFRGRNTEAFF.

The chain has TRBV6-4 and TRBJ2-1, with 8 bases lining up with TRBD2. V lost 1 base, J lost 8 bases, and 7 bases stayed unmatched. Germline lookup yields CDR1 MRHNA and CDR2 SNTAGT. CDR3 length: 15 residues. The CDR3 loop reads CASSDFPSGRYEQFF. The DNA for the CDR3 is TGTGCCAGCAGTGACTTCCCTAGCGGGCGCTATGAGCAGTTCTTC.

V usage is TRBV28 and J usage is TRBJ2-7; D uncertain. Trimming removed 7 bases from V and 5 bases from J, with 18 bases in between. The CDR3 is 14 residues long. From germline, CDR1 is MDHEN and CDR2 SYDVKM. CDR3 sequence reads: CASTFGVVKDEQYF. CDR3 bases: TGTGCCAGCACATTTGGAGTGGTGAAGGACGAGCAGTACTTC.

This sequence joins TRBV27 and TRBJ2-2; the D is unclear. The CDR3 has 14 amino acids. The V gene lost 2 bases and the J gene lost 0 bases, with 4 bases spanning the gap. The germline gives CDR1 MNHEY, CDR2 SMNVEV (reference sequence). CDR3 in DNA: TGTGCCAGCAGTTTAGCGTCGAACACCGGGGAGCTGTTTTTT. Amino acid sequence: CASSLASNTGELFF.

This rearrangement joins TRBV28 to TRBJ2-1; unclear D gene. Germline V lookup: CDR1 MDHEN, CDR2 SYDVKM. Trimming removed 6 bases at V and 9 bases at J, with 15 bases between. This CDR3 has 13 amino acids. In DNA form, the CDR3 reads TGTGCCAGCAGGTCTCCCTTTCATAGTGAGCAGTTCTTC. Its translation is CASRSPFHSEQFF.

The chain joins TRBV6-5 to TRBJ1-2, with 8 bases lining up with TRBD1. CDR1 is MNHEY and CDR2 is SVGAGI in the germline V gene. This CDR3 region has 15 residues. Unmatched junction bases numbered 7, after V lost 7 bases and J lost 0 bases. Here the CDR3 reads CASTQGARTNYGYTF. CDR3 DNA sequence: TGTGCCAGCACCCAGGGGGCTAGGACTAACTATGGCTACACCTTC.